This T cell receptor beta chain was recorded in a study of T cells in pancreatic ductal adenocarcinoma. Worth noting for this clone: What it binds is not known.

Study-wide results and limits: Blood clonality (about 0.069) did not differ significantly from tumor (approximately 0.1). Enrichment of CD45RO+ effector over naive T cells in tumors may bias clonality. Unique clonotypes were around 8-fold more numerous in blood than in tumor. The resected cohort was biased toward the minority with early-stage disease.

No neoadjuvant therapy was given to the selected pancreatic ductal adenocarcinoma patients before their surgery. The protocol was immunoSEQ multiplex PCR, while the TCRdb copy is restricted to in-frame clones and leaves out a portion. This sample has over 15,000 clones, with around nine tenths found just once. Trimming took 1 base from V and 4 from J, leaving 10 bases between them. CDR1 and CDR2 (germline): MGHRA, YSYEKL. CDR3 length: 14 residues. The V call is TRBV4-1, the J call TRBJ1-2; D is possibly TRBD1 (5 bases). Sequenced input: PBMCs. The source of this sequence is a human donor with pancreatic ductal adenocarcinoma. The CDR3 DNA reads TGCGCCAGCAGCCAAGTTACAGGCGTCTATGGCTACACCTTC. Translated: CASSQVTGVYGYTF.